This T cell receptor (beta chain) was sequenced in a study of OX40 agonist ivuxolimab in advanced cancers. V gave up 5 bases and J gave up 6 bases; unmatched junction bases: 8. The germline V gene has CDR1 MNHEY and CDR2 SMNVEV (reference sequence). The CDR3 contains 15 residues. Method: immunoSEQ multiplex PCR; TCRdb's copy keeps in-frame clones and lacks some. The sample records about 20,000 clones, approximately 70% being singletons. This TCR was recovered from an adult with an advanced solid tumor such as melanoma, head and neck, liver or kidney cancer. The sequenced sample was CD4+ or CD8+ T cells sorted from blood, obtained in a trial of the OX40 agonist ivuxolimab. The genes are TRBV27 and TRBJ2-1; 9 positions match TRBD2. Written as DNA, the CDR3 is TGTGCCAGCAGTCCGGGACTAGCTGGAGTCAATGAGCAGTTCTTC. This gives the protein CASSPGLAGVNEQFF.